One and the same sample provided the 22 T cell receptor beta chains below, sequenced in a study of blood T cell repertoires in COVID-19. Only in-frame clones appear in the TCRdb table, and some are missing; sequencing was by immunoSEQ multiplex PCR. The table shows about 250,000 clones, with more than 75% occurring only once. The material sequenced was PBMCs or T cells enriched from blood (not recorded which). The receptor set was obtained from a man younger than 35 who had recovered from COVID-19.

This chain joins TRBV5-1 and TRBJ2-2, with D unresolved. Germline CDR1 is SGHRS and CDR2 is YFSETQ. Trimming took off 4 bases at V and 2 bases at J, with 15 bases between the two ends. This CDR3 has 16 residues. CDR3 sequence reads: CASSPRAESNTGELFF. In nucleotides, the CDR3 is TGCGCCAGCAGCCCCCGTGCAGAATCTAACACCGGGGAGCTGTTTTTT.

This chain uses TRBV6-5 with TRBJ2-5; 12 nucleotides agree with TRBD2. V gave up 4 bases and J gave up 2 bases; unmatched junction bases: 2. This CDR3 is 15 amino acids long. The germline gives CDR1 MNHEY, CDR2 SVGAGI. The CDR3 is CASSSTSGGQETQYF. CDR3 nucleotides: TGTGCCAGCAGTTCGACTAGCGGGGGACAAGAGACCCAGTACTTC.

The chain joins TRBV12-3 or TRBV12-4 to TRBJ2-7, with D possibly TRBD2 on 5 matching bases. The CDR3 spans 12 residues. The V gene lost 6 bases and the J gene lost 2 bases, with 8 bases spanning the gap. This CDR3 is CASRRGPYEQYF. CDR3 coding DNA: TGTGCCAGCAGGCGAGGGCCCTACGAGCAGTACTTC.

V is TRBV5-4 and J is TRBJ1-1; 7 bases line up with TRBD1. The CDR3 extends over 15 amino acids. Trimming removed 0 bases from V and 1 base from J; junction bases left unmatched: 3. Per germline, CDR1 SGHNT and CDR2 YYREEE (reference sequence). CDR3: CASSLGTGANTEAFF. For the CDR3, the DNA is TGTGCCAGCAGCTTGGGGACAGGAGCGAACACTGAAGCTTTCTTT. The full variable domain, its missing parts supplied by reference TRBV5-4 and TRBJ1-1, is ETGVTQSPTHLIKTRGQQVTLRCSSQSGHNTVSWYQQALGQGPQFIFQYYREEENGRGNFPPRFSGLQFPNYSSELNVNALELDDSALYLCASSLGTGANTEAFFGQGTRLTVV.

The chain combines TRBV5-1 with TRBJ2-7; D might be TRBD2 (6 bases). The germline V gene has CDR1 SGHRS and CDR2 YFSETQ. The CDR3 covers 11 residues. Trimming removed 7 bases at V and 2 bases at J, with 7 bases between. This chain's CDR3 is CASGEAYEQYF. DNA of the CDR3: TGCGCCAGCGGGGAGGCCTACGAGCAGTACTTC. The full variable domain, completed using reference TRBV5-1 and TRBJ2-7, is KAGVTQTPRYLIKTRGQQVTLSCSPISGHRSVSWYQQTPGQGLQFLFEYFSETQRNKGNFPGRFSGRQFSNSRSEMNVSTLELGDSALYLCASGEAYEQYFGPGTRLTVT.

This sequence joins TRBV7-2 and TRBJ2-1, with 12 bases fitting TRBD2. Germline lookup yields CDR1 SGHTA and CDR2 FQGNSA. V was clipped by 0 bases and J by 2 bases; unmatched bases: 2. The CDR3 sequence is 17 residues long. The chain's CDR3 is CASSLALAGGPYNEQFF. In DNA form, the CDR3 reads TGTGCCAGCAGCTTAGCCCTAGCGGGGGGGCCCTACAATGAGCAGTTCTTC. The complete variable domain, with remaining parts taken from reference TRBV7-2 and TRBJ2-1, reads GAGVSQSPSNKVTEKGKDVELRCDPISGHTALYWYRQSLGQGLEFLIYFQGNSAPDKSGLPSDRFSAERTGGSVSTLTIQRTQQEDSAVYLCASSLALAGGPYNEQFFGPGTRLTVL.

The rearrangement uses TRBV7-9 and TRBJ1-1; D gene unclear. Trimming removed 2 bases at V and 5 bases at J, with 12 bases between. CDR1 SEHNR and CDR2 FQNEAQ come from the germline V gene (reference sequence). The CDR3 length is 14 residues. CDR3 DNA sequence: TGTGCCAGCAGCTTAATTCGGTTCGGGACTGAAGCTTTCTTT. This sequence encodes CASSLIRFGTEAFF. Variable domain in full (rest from reference TRBV7-9 and TRBJ1-1): DTGVSQNPRHKITKRGQNVTFRCDPISEHNRLYWYRQTLGQGPEFLTYFQNEAQLEKSRLLSDRFSAERPKGSFSTLEIQRTEQGDSAMYLCASSLIRFGTEAFFGQGTRLTVV.

The rearrangement uses TRBV28 and TRBJ1-1, with 9 bases lining up with TRBD1. CDR3 length: 15 residues. Per germline, CDR1 MDHEN and CDR2 SYDVKM. Germline trimming cut 8 bases from V and 1 base from J; bases unmatched to any gene: 8. The CDR3 DNA reads TGTGCCAGCGTCCGGGACAGGGTGAGGAACACTGAAGCTTTCTTT. Translated: CASVRDRVRNTEAFF.

V gene TRBV3-1 (or the pseudogene TRBV3-2) combines with J gene TRBJ2-3, with 10 bases identical to TRBD1. After removal of 4 bases from V and 2 bases from J, the junction contained 6 bases not matched to a gene. Germline V gene lookup returns CDR1 LGHDT and CDR2 YNNKEL (reference sequence). CDR3 length equals 16 residues. The CDR3 sequence is CASSPRDRGNTDTQYF. CDR3 coding DNA: TGTGCCAGCAGCCCCCGGGACAGGGGAAACACAGATACGCAGTATTTT.

V is TRBV14 and J is TRBJ1-2; 7 positions agree with TRBD1. Germline trimming cut 2 bases from V and 8 bases from J; bases unmatched to any gene: 8. The germline V gene encodes CDR1 SGHDN and CDR2 FVKESK. This CDR3 spans 14 amino acids. The chain's CDR3 is CASSQFRQGSGYTF. CDR3 nucleotides: TGTGCCAGCAGCCAATTTAGACAGGGTAGCGGCTACACCTTC.

The V and J genes are TRBV4-2 and TRBJ2-7; TRBD1 agrees at 7 bases. This CDR3 has 15 residues. The V segment lost 0 bases and the J segment 1 base; nucleotides outside the gene matches: 3. Looked up from germline, CDR1 is LGHNA and CDR2 is YNFKEQ. DNA of the CDR3: TGTGCCAGCAGCCAAGAGGGCAGGGGGTCCTACGAGCAGTACTTC. Translated, it gives CASSQEGRGSYEQYF.

In DNA, the CDR3 is TGTGCCAGTAGTAACTGGACAGGCTATGGCTACACCTTC. This encodes CASSNWTGYGYTF. This chain connects TRBV19 to TRBJ1-2; 7 nucleotides agree with TRBD1. Germline loops: CDR1 LNHDA, CDR2 SQIVND (reference sequence). This CDR3 contains 13 residues. V dropped 4 bases and J dropped 4; count of bases not matched to a gene: 3.

This rearrangement joins TRBV12-3 or TRBV12-4 to TRBJ2-2; no definite D call. This CDR3 spans 12 amino acids. Trimming shortened V by 3 bases and J by 6 bases, and 5 bases separated the two germline ends. The DNA of the CDR3 is TGTGCCAGCAGTTTTTATCCCGGGGAGCTGTTTTTT. It translates to CASSFYPGELFF.

The V call is TRBV3-1 (or the pseudogene TRBV3-2), the J call TRBJ2-2; D gene uncertain. The V and J ends lost 8 bases and 1 base respectively, with 8 bases between them. The CDR3 runs to 13 residues. In germline, CDR1 is LGHDT, CDR2 YNNKEL (reference sequence). CDR3 sequence reads: CASVYRNTGELFF. The CDR3 bases are TGTGCCAGCGTTTACAGGAACACCGGGGAGCTGTTTTTT.

Only one count was recorded for this clone. This chain joins TRBV5-1 and TRBJ2-1; 14 bases agree with TRBD2. The V gene's germline CDR1 is SGHRS and CDR2 YFSETQ. There are 18 residues in the CDR3. The V gene end was trimmed by 4 bases and the J gene end by 9 bases; junction bases not matched to a gene: 15. In DNA form, the CDR3 reads TGCGCCAGCAGCAGGGGACAGCGACTAGCGGGGGGGCCAGGTGAGCAGTTCTTC. Its protein is CASSRGQRLAGGPGEQFF.

J is TRBJ1-5 and V is TRBV24-1; TRBD1 agrees at 8 bases. J gave up 8 bases and V 7 bases, and 6 bases lay outside the gene matches. The CDR3 totals 13 residues. Germline-derived CDR1 and CDR2 are KGHDR and SFDVKD. Here the CDR3 reads CATSNRGVEPQHF. DNA for the CDR3: TGTGCCACCAGCAACAGGGGGGTTGAGCCCCAGCATTTT.

J is TRBJ1-1 and V is TRBV29-1; TRBD1 agrees at 10 bases. Germline V gives CDR1 SQVTM, CDR2 ANQGSEA. J gave up 0 bases and V 7 bases, and 11 bases lay outside the gene matches. This CDR3 contains 16 residues. Here the CDR3 DNA reads TGCAGCGGGAAGGTTGGGACAGGGGTCGTGAACACTGAAGCTTTCTTT. This gives the protein CSGKVGTGVVNTEAFF.

This clone showed up just a few times. The chain carries TRBV2 and TRBJ1-6; possibly TRBD1 for D (5 bases). The CDR3 is 14 amino acids. Germline V lookup: CDR1 SNHLY, CDR2 FYNNEI. Between the trimmed V and J ends, which lost 3 bases and 6 bases, there was a span of 9 bases. CDR3 residues: CASSDRQSNSPLHF. Here the CDR3 DNA reads TGTGCCAGCAGTGATAGACAGTCTAATTCACCCCTCCACTTT.

V usage is TRBV5-1 and J usage is TRBJ2-5; 8 bases are shared with TRBD2. J was trimmed by 7 bases and V by 4 bases; bases with no gene match: 18. The germline V gene has CDR1 SGHRS and CDR2 YFSETQ. This CDR3 is 17 amino acids long. CDR3 region: CASSPGWALAGRGTQYF. The CDR3 nucleotides are TGCGCCAGCAGCCCGGGTTGGGCGCTAGCGGGCCGCGGGACCCAGTACTTC.

This clone was counted only a few times. V gene TRBV7-9 combines with J gene TRBJ1-3; possibly TRBD1 for D (6 bases). The germline V gene encodes CDR1 SEHNR and CDR2 FQNEAQ (reference sequence). This CDR3 has 13 amino acids. Trimming pared 2 bases from V and 4 bases from J, leaving 6 bases between. CDR3 coding DNA: TGTGCCAGCAGCTTACAGGGGGGAAACACCATATATTTT. Protein product: CASSLQGGNTIYF.

This clone was counted a single time. V is TRBV30 and J is TRBJ1-2; the D gene is possibly TRBD1 (5 bases). The CDR3 runs 16 residues. The germline CDR1 and CDR2 sequences are GTSNPN and SVGIG (reference sequence). Trimming shortened V by 4 bases and J by 7 bases, and 25 bases separated the two germline ends. CDR3: CAWTVGQGVFWSGYTF. The DNA of the CDR3 is TGTGCCTGGACCGTGGGGCAGGGTGTATTCTGGTCTGGCTACACCTTC.

The chain uses TRBV10-1 and TRBJ2-5, with 14 bases that match TRBD2. The CDR3 is 17 amino acids. Germline lookup yields CDR1 WNHNN and CDR2 SYGVQD (reference sequence). Trimming cost V 6 bases and J 0 bases; bases outside gene matches: 6. The CDR3 reads CASRGLAGGSYQETQYF. CDR3 in DNA: TGCGCCAGCAGAGGACTAGCGGGGGGTTCGTACCAAGAGACCCAGTACTTC.